These T cell receptor beta chains were read from a single sample in a study of T cell clusters in autoimmune cytopenias. TCRdb reworked the multiplex PCR reads into one entry per CDR3 protein, no DNA. The ten most abundant clones cover about 15% of a sample with a few thousand distinct CDR3 sequences. The material sequenced was peripheral blood. All receptors come from a human donor with an autoimmune cytopenia or autoimmune hepatitis (not recorded which). CDR3s include the opening cysteine and the closing phenylalanine or tryptophan. Expanded clones are given a class, and other clones once, few, many or no size at all.

J gene	clone size	V gene	CDR3 protein
TRBJ2-1	medium-sized	TRBV29-1	CSVRSGSGMGNEQFF
TRBJ2-3	NA	TRBV18	CASSMLMGWETDTQYF
TRBJ2-3	NA	TRBV7-3	CASSFAGDPDTQYF
TRBJ2-7	NA	TRBV13	CASSFTRKSSYEQYF
TRBJ2-5	medium-sized	TRBV19	CASSTPAGPLQETQYF
TRBJ2-2	NA	TRBV5-6	CASSQGGSYGELFF
TRBJ2-2	NA	TRBV5-1	CASSLGDRANTGELFF
TRBJ1-1	NA	TRBV6-2/TRBV6-3	CASSRGGVVTEAFF
TRBJ2-1	NA	TRBV19	CASTADVYNEQFF
TRBJ2-7	medium-sized	TRBV7-6	CASSTTSGRWYEQYF
TRBJ1-6	NA	TRBV6-5	CASRRAGTTTPNSPLHF
TRBJ2-3	NA	TRBV6-1	CATLSRGGSPDTQYF
TRBJ2-3	NA	TRBV11-1	CASSLVLGGVDTQYF
TRBJ2-2	NA	TRBV5-4	CASSLGRQGSSGELFF
TRBJ1-1	medium-sized	TRBV6-5	CASSSLTGGEGTEAFF
TRBJ1-3	NA	TRBV19	CASYRAPNPGNTIYF
TRBJ2-7	NA	TRBV15	CATSSEGLEQYF
TRBJ2-7	NA	TRBV30	CALYPLGSGTAYEQYF
TRBJ2-5	NA	TRBV5-6	CASSLGLGPQGETQYF
TRBJ1-1	NA	TRBV6-2/TRBV6-3	CASREHGGMNTEAFF
TRBJ1-4	NA	TRBV11-2	CASSLVGGQYTTNEKLFF
TRBJ2-2	NA	TRBV7-2	CASSFSGGYTGELFF
TRBJ1-2	NA	TRBV6-5	CASSYSSITGTYHKYTF
TRBJ2-5	medium-sized	TRBV19	CASSLLAGGQETQYF
TRBJ1-1	NA	TRBV29-1	CSVRTRANTEAFF
TRBJ1-4	medium-sized	TRBV30	CAWSVPLGATNEKLFF
TRBJ2-7	NA	TRBV6-5	CASSLDSRYVEQYF
TRBJ1-4	NA	TRBV12-3/TRBV12-4	CASRKTQPNEKLFF
TRBJ2-2	NA	TRBV5-1	CASSLGHPFNTGELFF
TRBJ2-3	medium-sized	TRBV5-4	CASSLTSTDTQYF
TRBJ2-5	NA	TRBV6-6	CASSYLPSGSTETQYF
TRBJ1-4	medium-sized	TRBV12-3/TRBV12-4	CASTTAGATNEKLFF
TRBJ1-6	NA	TRBV6-1	CASSTQQWGEGQVQSPLHF
TRBJ1-4	medium-sized	TRBV6-1	CASSEMLEKLFF
TRBJ1-1	NA	TRBV5-1	CASRVVQANQNTEAFF
TRBJ1-2	NA	TRBV19	CASSLGQAYGYTF
TRBJ2-5	NA	TRBV11-1	CASSKDSSQETQYF
TRBJ2-2	NA	TRBV12-3/TRBV12-4	CASTRGRSTGELFF
TRBJ2-4	NA	TRBV7-2	CASRLGRGQGDRKNIQYF
TRBJ2-3	NA	TRBV19	CASGGLQDTQYF
TRBJ1-5	medium-sized	TRBV29-1	CSVTEGNQPQHF
TRBJ2-7	NA	TRBV5-1	CASSLTAGRYEQYF
TRBJ2-6	medium-sized	TRBV13	CASRLWGSGANVLTF
TRBJ2-1	medium-sized	TRBV27	CASSPLAGKGFF
TRBJ2-3	large	TRBV29-1	CSVSRGIGTDTQYF
TRBJ2-1	NA	TRBV19	CASSLIAGASYEQFF
TRBJ1-5	NA	TRBV30	CAWSRQGGQPQHF
TRBJ1-4	medium-sized	TRBV27	CASSFGQGNEKLFF
TRBJ2-1	NA	TRBV30	CAWSKDRGPYNEQFF